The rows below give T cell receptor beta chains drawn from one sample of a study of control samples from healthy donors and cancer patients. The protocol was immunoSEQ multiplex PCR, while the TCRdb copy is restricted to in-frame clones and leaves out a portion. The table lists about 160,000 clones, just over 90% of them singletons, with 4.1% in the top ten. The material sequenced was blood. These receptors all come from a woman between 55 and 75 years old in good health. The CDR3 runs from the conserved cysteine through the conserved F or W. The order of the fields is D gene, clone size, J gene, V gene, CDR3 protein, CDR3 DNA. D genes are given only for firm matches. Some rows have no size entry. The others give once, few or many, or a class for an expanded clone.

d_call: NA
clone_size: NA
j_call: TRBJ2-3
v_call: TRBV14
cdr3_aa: CASSLYTDTQYF
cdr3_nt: TGTGCCAGCAGCCTTTACACAGATACGCAGTATTTT

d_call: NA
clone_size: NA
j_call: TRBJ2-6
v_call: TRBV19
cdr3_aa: CASSTGNLAGANVLTF
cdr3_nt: TGTGCCAGTAGTACCGGGAACCTAGCTGGGGCCAACGTCCTGACTTTC

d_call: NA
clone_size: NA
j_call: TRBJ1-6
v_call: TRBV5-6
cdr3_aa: CASSSEGITERAPLHF
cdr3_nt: TGTGCCAGCAGCTCCGAAGGAATTACTGAGAGGGCACCCCTCCACTTT

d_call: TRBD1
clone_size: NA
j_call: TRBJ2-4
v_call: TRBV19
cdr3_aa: CASSIDPDRKNIQYF
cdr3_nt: TGTGCCAGTAGTATAGACCCGGACAGGAAAAACATTCAGTACTTC

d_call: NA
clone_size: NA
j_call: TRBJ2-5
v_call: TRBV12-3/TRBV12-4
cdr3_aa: CASSATDQETQYF
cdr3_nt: TGTGCCAGCAGCGCGACAGACCAAGAGACCCAGTACTTC

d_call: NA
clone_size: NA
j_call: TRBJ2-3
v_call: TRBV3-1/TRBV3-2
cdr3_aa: CASSHLDSTDTQYF
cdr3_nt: TGTGCCAGCAGTCACTTGGATTCCACAGATACGCAGTATTTT

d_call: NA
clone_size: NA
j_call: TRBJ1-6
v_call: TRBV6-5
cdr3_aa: CASTGRGNSPLHF
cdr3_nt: TGTGCCAGCACCGGACGTGGGAATTCACCCCTCCACTTT

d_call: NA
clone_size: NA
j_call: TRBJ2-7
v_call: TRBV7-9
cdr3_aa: CASSSQLSVRSSYEQYF
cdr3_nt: TGTGCCAGCAGCTCACAATTATCCGTCAGGAGCTCCTACGAGCAGTACTTC

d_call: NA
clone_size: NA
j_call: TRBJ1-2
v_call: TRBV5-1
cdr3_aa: CASSGQYGYTF
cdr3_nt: TGCGCCAGCAGCGGGCAGTATGGCTACACCTTC

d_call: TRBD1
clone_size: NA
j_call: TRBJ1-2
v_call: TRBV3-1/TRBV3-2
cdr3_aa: CASSLGQGGGYTF
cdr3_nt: TGTGCCAGCAGCCTCGGACAGGGTGGTGGCTACACCTTC

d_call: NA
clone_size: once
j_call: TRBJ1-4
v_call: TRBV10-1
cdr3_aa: CASSEGFGGKLFF
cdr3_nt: TGCGCCAGCAGTGAGGGGTTTGGGGGAAAACTGTTTTTT

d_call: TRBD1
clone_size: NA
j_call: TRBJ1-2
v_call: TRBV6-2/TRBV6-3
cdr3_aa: CASSYLSQGLGGYTF
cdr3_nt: TGTGCCAGCAGTTACCTTTCACAGGGGCTGGGAGGCTACACCTTC

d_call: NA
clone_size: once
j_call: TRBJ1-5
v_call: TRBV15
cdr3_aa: CATSRGGDPQPQHF
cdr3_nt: TGTGCCACCAGCAGGGGGGGGGATCCCCAGCCCCAGCATTTT

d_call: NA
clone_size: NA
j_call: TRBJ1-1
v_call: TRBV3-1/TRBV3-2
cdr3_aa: CASSLRQMNTEAFF
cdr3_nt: TGTGCCAGCAGCCTCCGACAGATGAACACTGAAGCTTTCTTT

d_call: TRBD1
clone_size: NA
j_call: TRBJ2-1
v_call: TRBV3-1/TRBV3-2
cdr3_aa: CASSQPGQGSYNEQFF
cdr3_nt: TGTGCCAGCAGCCAACCGGGACAGGGGTCCTACAATGAGCAGTTCTTC

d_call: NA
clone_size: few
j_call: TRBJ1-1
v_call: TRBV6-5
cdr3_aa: CASIQNRDTEAFF
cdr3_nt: TGTGCCAGCATCCAAAACAGGGATACTGAAGCTTTCTTT

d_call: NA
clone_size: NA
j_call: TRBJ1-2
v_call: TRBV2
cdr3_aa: CASSESHWVSNYGYTF
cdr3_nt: TGTGCCAGCAGTGAATCTCATTGGGTCAGTAACTATGGCTACACCTTC

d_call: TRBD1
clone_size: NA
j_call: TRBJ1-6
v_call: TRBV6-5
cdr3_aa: CASHPGQYNSPLHF
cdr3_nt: TGTGCCAGTCATCCGGGACAGTATAATTCACCCCTCCACTTT

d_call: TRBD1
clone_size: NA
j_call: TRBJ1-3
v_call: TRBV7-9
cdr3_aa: CASADLALLGQGTGNTIYF
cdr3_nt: TGTGCCAGCGCCGACCTAGCGCTACTAGGACAGGGGACTGGAAACACCATATATTTT

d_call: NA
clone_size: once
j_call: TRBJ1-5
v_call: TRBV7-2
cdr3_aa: CASSTFVGGPQPQHF
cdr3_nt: TGTGCCAGCAGCACCTTCGTTGGGGGGCCGCAGCCCCAGCATTTT